The 8 T cell receptor beta chains below all came from one sample that was sequenced in a study of blood T cell repertoires in COVID-19. Produced via immunoSEQ multiplex PCR; TCRdb's table is partial and in-frame only. The table lists about 300,000 clones, under 90% of them singletons. Sequenced material: peripheral blood. The receptor source for this set is a woman in her 30s with COVID-19, enrolled during active disease.

The gene calls are TRBV18 and TRBJ1-5; TRBD1 matches 7 bases. Germline CDR1 reads KGHSH; CDR2 reads LQKENI. Losses at the gene ends were 4 bases for V and 7 bases for J; bases not matched to a gene: 7. The CDR3 extends over 14 amino acids. The CDR3 sequence: CASSLRQGRQPQHF. DNA of the CDR3: TGTGCCAGCTCACTTCGACAGGGAAGACAGCCCCAGCATTTT.

V gene TRBV29-1 combines with J gene TRBJ1-1; D might be TRBD1 (5 bases). The CDR3 consists of 13 residues. Deletions cut 4 bases from V and 1 base from J, with 10 bases between. The V gene's germline CDR1 is SQVTM and CDR2 ANQGSEA. The DNA for the CDR3 is TGCAGCGTTGGCAAGACAGAGAACACTGAAGCTTTCTTT. Protein sequence: CSVGKTENTEAFF.

This CDR3 is CASSRGGAGETQYF. CDR3 DNA sequence: TGTGCCAGCAGTCGCGGGGGGGCAGGCGAGACCCAGTACTTC. The rearrangement links TRBV6-5 to TRBJ2-5, with 9 bases fitting TRBD2. V was pared by 5 bases and J by 5 bases, with 6 bases of the junction left unmatched. The germline V gene encodes CDR1 MNHEY and CDR2 SVGAGI. The length of the CDR3 is 14 residues.

In nucleotides, the CDR3 is TGTGCCAGCAGTTACCGTCGGAACTATGGCTACACCTTC. Translating gives CASSYRRNYGYTF. J is TRBJ1-2 and V is TRBV6-5; D is uncertain. Germline loops: CDR1 MNHEY, CDR2 SVGAGI. The CDR3 sequence is 13 residues long. Deletions cut 2 bases from V and 2 bases from J, with 6 bases between.

The chain has TRBV5-1 and TRBJ2-3; 10 bases align to TRBD2. The V segment lost 2 bases and the J segment 7 bases; nucleotides outside the gene matches: 7. The CDR3 has 15 residues. Germline V gene sequence: CDR1 SGHRS, CDR2 YFSETQ. CDR3 loop: CASSLTLAGPHTQYF. The CDR3, as DNA: TGCGCCAGCAGCTTAACACTAGCGGGGCCCCATACGCAGTATTTT.

The chain has TRBV6-6 and TRBJ2-7; 8 bases are shared with TRBD1. This CDR3 is built from 14 residues. With 8 bases clipped from V and 0 bases from J, the junction kept 6 bases outside the gene matches. Germline values: CDR1 MNHNY, CDR2 SVGAGI (reference sequence). CDR3 in amino acids: CASGGTGRSYEQYF. In DNA form, the CDR3 reads TGTGCCAGCGGGGGGACAGGCCGCTCCTACGAGCAGTACTTC.

The chain has TRBV5-1 and TRBJ1-2; D ambiguous. V lost 4 bases, J lost 7 bases, and 11 bases lay in between. This CDR3 spans 12 amino acids. Germline CDR1 and CDR2: SGHRS and YFSETQ. The CDR3 loop reads CASSEGNGGYTF. CDR3 in DNA: TGCGCCAGCAGCGAGGGAAACGGTGGCTACACCTTC.

The genes are TRBV7-2 and TRBJ2-7; 9 bases align to TRBD2. CDR1 SGHTA and CDR2 FQGNSA come from the germline V gene. The CDR3 is made up of 14 amino acids. Unmatched junction bases numbered 4, after V lost 5 bases and J lost 2 bases. This CDR3 reads CASSPGGGAYEQYF. For the CDR3, the DNA is TGTGCCAGCAGCCCCGGCGGGGGGGCCTACGAGCAGTACTTC.